The rows below give T cell receptor beta chains drawn from one sample of a study of identical twins. TCRdb recomputed calls from the 5' RACE reads with MiXCR, one row per CDR3 protein. Among under 900,000 distinct CDR3 sequences listed, 9% to 15% were seen once. Separately, the same data were catalogued under a study of yellow fever vaccine responses in identical twins.

Sequencing was performed on PBMCs. Receptors originate from a woman under 30 in good health. The CDR3 runs from the conserved cysteine through the conserved F or W. D genes are given only for firm matches. Only some rows state a clone size, as once, few, many or a class for expanded clones.

>TRBV20-1|many|TRBJ2-5|TRBD2
TGCAGTGCTAGAGATTCGGGGGGTATGGAGACCCAGTACTTC
CSARDSGGMETQYF
>TRBV20-1|many|TRBJ2-1|TRBD2
TGCAGTGCTAGAGATCGGGGGACTAGCGGGAGGGCCGTTCTATACAATGAGCAGTTCTTC
CSARDRGTSGRAVLYNEQFF
>TRBV6-4|.|TRBJ2-1|TRBD2
TGTGCCAGCAGTGACACTAGCGGGAGCTACAATGAGCAGTTCTTC
CASSDTSGSYNEQFF
>TRBV4-1|many|TRBJ1-6|.
TGCGCCAGCAGCCAAGGGGATTCACCCCTCCACTTT
CASSQGDSPLHF
>TRBV20-1|.|TRBJ2-5|.
TGCAGCGGGACGTTCGGAAGGGGGGTGCACCAAGAGACCCAGTACTTC
CSGTFGRGVHQETQYF
>TRBV6-5|few|TRBJ2-7|TRBD2
TGTGCCAGCAGTTACCCGGGTATTAGCGGGAGTCGTGAGCAGTACTTC
CASSYPGISGSREQYF
>TRBV15|.|TRBJ2-1|TRBD2
TGTGCCACCAGCAGAGACGGGGGGGGTGCTGAGCAGTTCTTC
CATSRDGGGAEQFF
>TRBV13|.|TRBJ2-7|.
TGTGCCACCCGAAGGAGCGGGCGAAGCTACGAGCAGTACTTC
CATRRSGRSYEQYF
>TRBV6-1|.|TRBJ2-7|.
TGTGCCACCAAAATGGGACCCTCCTACGAGCAGTACTTC
CATKMGPSYEQYF
>TRBV3-1|few|TRBJ1-1|.
TGTGCCAGCAGCTCTCGGGCGAGACTAAACACTGAAGCTTTCTTT
CASSSRARLNTEAFF
>TRBV2|.|TRBJ2-2|.
TGTGCCAGCAGTTTAGCGGAGTCGAACACCGGGGAGCTGTTTTTT
CASSLAESNTGELFF
>TRBV28|few|TRBJ2-4|.
TGTGCCAGCAGTATGACCGAAGGGTTCAAAAACATTCAGTACTTC
CASSMTEGFKNIQYF
>TRBV29-1|few|TRBJ2-5|TRBD2
TGCAGCGTTGACGGGACTAACTTCGAAGAGACCCAGTACTTC
CSVDGTNFEETQYF
>TRBV29-1|few|TRBJ2-5|.
TGCAGCGTTGAAGACGGGCTAAGGGAGACCCAGTACTTC
CSVEDGLRETQYF
>TRBV7-9|.|TRBJ2-1|.
TGTGCCAGCAGCTTAAGCTCCGCAATTATCTCCTACAATGAGCAGTTCTTC
CASSLSSAIISYNEQFF
>TRBV4-2|.|TRBJ2-3|TRBD1
TGTGCCAGCAGCCAGCCGGGACAGGCGGGAGATACGCAGTATTTT
CASSQPGQAGDTQYF
>TRBV6-6|.|TRBJ1-1|.
TGTGCCAGCAGCCGTTCAGGGAACACTGAAGCTTTCTTT
CASSRSGNTEAFF
>TRBV28|.|TRBJ1-1|.
TGTGCCAGCAGTCCCCCCTTAAGGACTGAAGCTTTCTTT
CASSPPLRTEAFF
>TRBV6-2/TRBV6-3|few|TRBJ2-1|TRBD2
TGTGCCAGCAGAACCGGGACTAGTAACAATGAGCAGTTCTTC
CASRTGTSNNEQFF
>TRBV5-1|.|TRBJ2-5|.
TGCGCCAGCAGCTTACAGACCGCCCGGGAGACCCAGTACTTC
CASSLQTARETQYF
>TRBV20-1|few|TRBJ2-1|TRBD2
TGCAGTGCCAGTAAGCGGGAGAGCTACAATGAGCAGTTCTTC
CSASKRESYNEQFF
>TRBV27|.|TRBJ2-2|.
TGTGCCAGCAGTTTACCCGGGTGGGGGGAGCTGTTTTTT
CASSLPGWGELFF
>TRBV7-8|.|TRBJ2-1|TRBD2
TGTGCCAGCAGCCCCCAAAGGACTAGAAGCGATGAGCAGTTCTTC
CASSPQRTRSDEQFF
>TRBV5-1|many|TRBJ1-3|.
TGCGCCAGCAGCTGGGACGGTGGAAACACCATATATTTT
CASSWDGGNTIYF
>TRBV7-8|few|TRBJ1-6|.
TGTGCCAGCAGCTTATCGGGGTCCTATAATTCACCCCTCCACTTT
CASSLSGSYNSPLHF
>TRBV6-5|.|TRBJ2-3|TRBD2
TGTGCCAGCAGTTATCTAGCGGGAGAGGTAGCAGATACGCAGTATTTT
CASSYLAGEVADTQYF
>TRBV6-5|.|TRBJ2-3|.
TGTGCCAGCAATTCTGGACCCCCACAGCAGGGGTTGAGCACAGATACGCAGTATTTT
CASNSGPPQQGLSTDTQYF
>TRBV20-1|.|TRBJ2-4|.
TGCAGTGCTAGAGCTCTAGCCGACGGTACGACCAAAAACATTCAGTACTTC
CSARALADGTTKNIQYF
>TRBV12-3/TRBV12-4|.|TRBJ2-1|TRBD2
TGTGCCAGCAGTCCACGGGAGGTAGCCTACAATGAGCAGTTCTTC
CASSPREVAYNEQFF
>TRBV29-1|few|TRBJ2-5|.
TGCAGCGTTTACGGGGTTACGGTGGAGACCCAGTACTTC
CSVYGVTVETQYF
>TRBV5-1|.|TRBJ2-2|.
TGCGCCAGCAGCTTGGTGGTGCCCGCGAGCGGGAACACCGGGGAGCTGTTTTTT
CASSLVVPASGNTGELFF
>TRBV20-1|few|TRBJ2-7|TRBD2
TGCAGTGCTAGACCAACTAGCGGGAGTTCGATCGAGCAGTACTTC
CSARPTSGSSIEQYF
>TRBV12-3/TRBV12-4|many|TRBJ1-2|.
TGTGCCAGCAGCACCCTTCGAGGAGGCTACACCTTC
CASSTLRGGYTF
>TRBV12-3/TRBV12-4|many|TRBJ2-5|.
TGTGCCAGCAGTACCAATCAGGGTAGCCAAGAGACCCAGTACTTC
CASSTNQGSQETQYF